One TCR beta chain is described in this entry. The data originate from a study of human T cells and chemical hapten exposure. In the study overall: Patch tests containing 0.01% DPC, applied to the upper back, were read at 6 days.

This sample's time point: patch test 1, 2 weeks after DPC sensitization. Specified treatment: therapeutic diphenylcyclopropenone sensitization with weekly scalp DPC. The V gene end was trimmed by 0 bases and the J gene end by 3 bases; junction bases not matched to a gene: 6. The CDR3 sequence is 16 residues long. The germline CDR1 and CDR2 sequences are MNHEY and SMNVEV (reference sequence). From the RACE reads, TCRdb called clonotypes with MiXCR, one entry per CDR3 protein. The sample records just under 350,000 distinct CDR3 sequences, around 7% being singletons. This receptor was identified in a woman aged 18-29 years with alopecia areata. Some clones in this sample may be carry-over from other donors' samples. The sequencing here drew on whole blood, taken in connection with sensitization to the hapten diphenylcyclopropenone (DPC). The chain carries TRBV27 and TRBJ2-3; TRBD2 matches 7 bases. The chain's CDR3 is CASSLSLGGGTDTQYF. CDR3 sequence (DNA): TGTGCCAGCAGTTTATCTCTCGGCGGGGGTACAGATACGCAGTATTTT.